The 9 T cell receptor beta chains presented below share a single source sample, sequenced in a study of blood T cell repertoires in COVID-19. The data were produced by immunoSEQ multiplex PCR, yet TCRdb's version contains in-frame clones alone and is incomplete. The sample gives 310,000 or so clones, roughly 86% of which show up once; about 1.6% is in the top ten. Material for sequencing was peripheral blood. The receptors here all came from a woman aged 50 to 65 with acute or convalescent COVID-19.

The gene calls are TRBV5-3 and TRBJ1-2; possible D gene TRBD1, 5 bases. TRBV5-3 is annotated as an ORF whose role is uncertain. CDR3 length: 13 residues. Trimming shortened V by 0 bases and J by 5 bases, and 8 bases separated the two germline ends. This CDR3 reads CARSLGGRYGYTF. The CDR3 coding sequence is TGTGCCAGAAGCTTGGGGGGCAGATATGGCTACACCTTC.

This chain links TRBV10-3 with TRBJ2-3, with 10 nucleotides matching TRBD2. The CDR3 has 16 residues. J was trimmed by 5 bases and V by 8 bases; bases with no gene match: 13. The germline V gene has CDR1 ENHRY and CDR2 SYGVKD. The CDR3 spells CAIDSKRASGRDTQYF. DNA of the CDR3: TGTGCCATCGATTCTAAAAGGGCTAGCGGGAGAGATACGCAGTATTTT.

This clone was seen just once. This chain links TRBV2 with TRBJ1-1; D gene unclear. Germline-derived CDR1 and CDR2 are SNHLY and FYNNEI. The CDR3 is made up of 14 amino acids. The ends were cut back, 6 bases at V and 2 bases at J, with 13 bases in the middle. The CDR3 region has the DNA TGTGCCAGCAGGGGAGACGGAGAAAACACTGAAGCTTTCTTT. This gives the protein CASRGDGENTEAFF.

The V call is TRBV6-5, the J call TRBJ2-7; D might be TRBD1 (6 bases). V was cut by 6 bases and J by 1 base, with 16 bases left in between. From germline, CDR1 is MNHEY and CDR2 SVGAGI. The CDR3 loop spans 15 amino acids. Here the CDR3 DNA reads TGTGCCAGCAGGGGGACAAGACAGGTTTCCTACGAGCAGTACTTC. Translated: CASRGTRQVSYEQYF.

The chain carries TRBV7-9 and TRBJ1-4; a weak D match, TRBD1 (5 bases). The CDR3 has 14 residues. Trimming shortened V by 7 bases and J by 4 bases, and 13 bases separated the two germline ends. Germline CDR1 reads SEHNR; CDR2 reads FQNEAQ (reference sequence). The CDR3 loop reads CASTPGGYNEKLFF. The CDR3 coding sequence is TGTGCCAGCACCCCGGGGGGATATAATGAAAAACTGTTTTTT.

This clone turned up a few times. In DNA form, the CDR3 reads TGTGCTTTGGAGGACCGGGGAGCCGGGGAGCTGTTTTTT. Translating it yields CALEDRGAGELFF. The chain uses TRBV30 and TRBJ2-2, with D perhaps TRBD2 (5 bases). The V gene's germline CDR1 is GTSNPN and CDR2 SVGIG (reference sequence). The CDR3 is 13 amino acids.

The V and J genes are TRBV5-1 and TRBJ1-2; the D gene is possibly TRBD1 (5 bases). Germline lookup yields CDR1 SGHRS and CDR2 YFSETQ. CDR3 length: 13 residues. Between the trimmed V and J ends, which lost 2 bases and 8 bases, there was a span of 13 bases. CDR3 in DNA: TGCGCCAGCAGCTTCGAGACAGCTTCGGGCTACACCTTC. Translating gives CASSFETASGYTF. Full variable domain (rest looked up from reference TRBV5-1 and TRBJ1-2): KAGVTQTPRYLIKTRGQQVTLSCSPISGHRSVSWYQQTPGQGLQFLFEYFSETQRNKGNFPGRFSGRQFSNSRSEMNVSTLELGDSALYLCASSFETASGYTFGSGTRLTVV.

J is TRBJ1-2 and V is TRBV5-1; D possibly corresponds to TRBD1 (5 bases). Looked up from germline, CDR1 is SGHRS and CDR2 is YFSETQ. The CDR3 spans 15 residues. The V end lost 0 bases, the J end lost 5 bases, and 14 bases lay between the germline ends. CDR3: CASSLEGGERYGYTF. The CDR3 nucleotides are TGCGCCAGCAGCTTGGAGGGAGGGGAGCGTTATGGCTACACCTTC.

This clone showed up just once. The CDR3 nucleotides read TGTGCCAGCTCAAGAGGAAACACCGGGGAGCTGTTTTTT. Translating gives CASSRGNTGELFF. This chain joins TRBV3-1 (or the pseudogene TRBV3-2) and TRBJ2-2; D is uncertain. The CDR3 totals 13 residues. Looked up from germline, CDR1 is LGHDT and CDR2 is YNNKEL (reference sequence). V lost 8 bases and J 2 bases, leaving 9 bases between the germline ends.